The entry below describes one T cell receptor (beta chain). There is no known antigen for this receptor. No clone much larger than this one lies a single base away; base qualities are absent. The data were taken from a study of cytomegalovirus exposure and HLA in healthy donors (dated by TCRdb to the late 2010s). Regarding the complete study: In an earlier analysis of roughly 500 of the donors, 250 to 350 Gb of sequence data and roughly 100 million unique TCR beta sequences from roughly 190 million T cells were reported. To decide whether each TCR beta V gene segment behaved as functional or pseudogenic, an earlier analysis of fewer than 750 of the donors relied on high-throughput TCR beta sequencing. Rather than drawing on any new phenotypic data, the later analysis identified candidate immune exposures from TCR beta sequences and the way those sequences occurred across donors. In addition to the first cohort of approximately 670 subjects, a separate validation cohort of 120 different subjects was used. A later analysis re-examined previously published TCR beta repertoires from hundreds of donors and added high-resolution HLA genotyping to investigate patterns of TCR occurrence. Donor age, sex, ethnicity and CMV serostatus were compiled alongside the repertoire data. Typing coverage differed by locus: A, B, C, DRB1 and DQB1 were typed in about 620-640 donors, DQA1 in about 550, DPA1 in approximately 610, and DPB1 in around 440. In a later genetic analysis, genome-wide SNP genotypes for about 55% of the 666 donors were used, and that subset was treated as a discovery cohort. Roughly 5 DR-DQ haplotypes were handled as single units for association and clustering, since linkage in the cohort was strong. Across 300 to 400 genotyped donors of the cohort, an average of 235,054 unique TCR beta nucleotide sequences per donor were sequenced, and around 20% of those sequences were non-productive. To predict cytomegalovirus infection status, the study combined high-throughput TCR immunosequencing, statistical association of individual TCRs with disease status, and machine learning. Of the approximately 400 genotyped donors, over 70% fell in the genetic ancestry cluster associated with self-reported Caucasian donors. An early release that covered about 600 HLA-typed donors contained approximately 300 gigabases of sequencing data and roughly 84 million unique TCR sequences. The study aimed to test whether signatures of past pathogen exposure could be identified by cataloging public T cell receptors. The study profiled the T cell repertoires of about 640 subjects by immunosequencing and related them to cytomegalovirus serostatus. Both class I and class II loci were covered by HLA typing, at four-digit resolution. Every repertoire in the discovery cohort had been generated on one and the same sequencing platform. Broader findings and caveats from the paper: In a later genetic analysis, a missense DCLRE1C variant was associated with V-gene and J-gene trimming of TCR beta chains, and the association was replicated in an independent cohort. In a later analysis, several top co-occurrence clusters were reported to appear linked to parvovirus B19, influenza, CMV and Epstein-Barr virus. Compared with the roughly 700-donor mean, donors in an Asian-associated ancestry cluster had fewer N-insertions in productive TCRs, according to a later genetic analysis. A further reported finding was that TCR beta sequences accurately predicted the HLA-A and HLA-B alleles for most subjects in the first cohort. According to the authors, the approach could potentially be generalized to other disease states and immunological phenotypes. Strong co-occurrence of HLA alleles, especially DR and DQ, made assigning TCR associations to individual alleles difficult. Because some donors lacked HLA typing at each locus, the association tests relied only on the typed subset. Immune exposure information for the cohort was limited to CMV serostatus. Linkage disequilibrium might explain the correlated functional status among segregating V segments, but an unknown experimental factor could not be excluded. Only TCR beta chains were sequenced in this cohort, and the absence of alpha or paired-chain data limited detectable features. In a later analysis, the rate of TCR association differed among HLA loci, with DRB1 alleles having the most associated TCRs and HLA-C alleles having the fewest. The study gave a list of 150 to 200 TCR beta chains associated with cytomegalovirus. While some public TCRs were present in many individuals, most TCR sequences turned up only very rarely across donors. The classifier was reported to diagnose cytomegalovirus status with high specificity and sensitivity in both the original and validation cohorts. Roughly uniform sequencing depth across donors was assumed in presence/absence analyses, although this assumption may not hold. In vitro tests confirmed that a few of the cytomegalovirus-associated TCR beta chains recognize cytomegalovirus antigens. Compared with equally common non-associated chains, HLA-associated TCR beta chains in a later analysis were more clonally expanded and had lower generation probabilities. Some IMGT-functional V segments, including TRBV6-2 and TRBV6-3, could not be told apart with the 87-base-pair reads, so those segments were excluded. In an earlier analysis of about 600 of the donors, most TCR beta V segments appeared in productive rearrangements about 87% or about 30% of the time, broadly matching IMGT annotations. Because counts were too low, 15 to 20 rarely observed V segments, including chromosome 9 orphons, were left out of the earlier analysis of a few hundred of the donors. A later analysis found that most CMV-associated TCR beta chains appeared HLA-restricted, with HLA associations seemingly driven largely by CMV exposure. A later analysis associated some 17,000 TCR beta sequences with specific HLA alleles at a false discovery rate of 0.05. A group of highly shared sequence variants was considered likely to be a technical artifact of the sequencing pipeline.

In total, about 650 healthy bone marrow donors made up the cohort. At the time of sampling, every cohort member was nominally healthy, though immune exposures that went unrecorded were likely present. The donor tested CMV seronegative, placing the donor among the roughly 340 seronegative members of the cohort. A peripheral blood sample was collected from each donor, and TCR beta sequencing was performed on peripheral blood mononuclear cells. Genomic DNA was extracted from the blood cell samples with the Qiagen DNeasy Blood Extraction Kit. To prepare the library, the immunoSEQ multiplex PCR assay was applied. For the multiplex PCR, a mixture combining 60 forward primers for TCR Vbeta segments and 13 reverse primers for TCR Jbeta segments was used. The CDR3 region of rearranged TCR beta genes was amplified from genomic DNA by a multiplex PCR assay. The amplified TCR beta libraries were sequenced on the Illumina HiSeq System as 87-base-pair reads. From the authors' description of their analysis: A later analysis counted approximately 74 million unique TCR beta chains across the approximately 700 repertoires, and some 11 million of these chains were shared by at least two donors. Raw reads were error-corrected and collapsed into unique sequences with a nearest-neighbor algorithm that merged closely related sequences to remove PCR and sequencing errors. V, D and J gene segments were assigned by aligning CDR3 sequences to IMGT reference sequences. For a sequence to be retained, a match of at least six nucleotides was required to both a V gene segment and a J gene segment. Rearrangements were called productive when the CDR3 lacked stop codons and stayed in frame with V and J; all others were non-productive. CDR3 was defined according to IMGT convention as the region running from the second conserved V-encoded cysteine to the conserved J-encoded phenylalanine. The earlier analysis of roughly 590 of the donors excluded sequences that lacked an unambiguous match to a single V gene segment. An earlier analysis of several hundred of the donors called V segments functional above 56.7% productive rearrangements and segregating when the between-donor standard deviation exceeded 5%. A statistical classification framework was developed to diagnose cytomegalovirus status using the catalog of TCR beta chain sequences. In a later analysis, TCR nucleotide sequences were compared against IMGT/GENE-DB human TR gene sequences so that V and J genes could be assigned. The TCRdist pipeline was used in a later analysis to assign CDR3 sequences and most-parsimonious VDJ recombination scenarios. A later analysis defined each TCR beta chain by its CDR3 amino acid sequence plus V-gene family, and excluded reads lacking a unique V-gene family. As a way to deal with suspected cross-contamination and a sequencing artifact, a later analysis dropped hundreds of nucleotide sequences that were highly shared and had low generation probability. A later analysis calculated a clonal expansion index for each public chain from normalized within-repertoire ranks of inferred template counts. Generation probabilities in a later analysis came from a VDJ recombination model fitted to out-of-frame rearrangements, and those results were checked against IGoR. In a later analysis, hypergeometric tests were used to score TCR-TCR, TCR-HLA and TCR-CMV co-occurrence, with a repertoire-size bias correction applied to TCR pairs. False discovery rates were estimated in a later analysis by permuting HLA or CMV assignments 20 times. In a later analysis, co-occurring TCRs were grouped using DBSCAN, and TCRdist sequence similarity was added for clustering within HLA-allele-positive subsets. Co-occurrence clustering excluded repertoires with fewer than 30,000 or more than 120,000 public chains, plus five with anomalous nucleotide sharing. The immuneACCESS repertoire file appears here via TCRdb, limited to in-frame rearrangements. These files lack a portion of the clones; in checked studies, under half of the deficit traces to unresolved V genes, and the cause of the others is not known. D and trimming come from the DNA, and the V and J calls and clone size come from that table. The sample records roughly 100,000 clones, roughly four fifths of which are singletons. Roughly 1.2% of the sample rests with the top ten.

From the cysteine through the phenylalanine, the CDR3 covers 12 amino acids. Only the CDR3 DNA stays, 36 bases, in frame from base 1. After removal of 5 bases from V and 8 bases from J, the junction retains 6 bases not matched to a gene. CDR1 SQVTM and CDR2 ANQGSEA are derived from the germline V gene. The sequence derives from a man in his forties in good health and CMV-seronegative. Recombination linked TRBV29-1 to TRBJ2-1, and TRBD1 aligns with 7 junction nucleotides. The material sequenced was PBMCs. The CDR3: CSVPTGLHEQFF. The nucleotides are TGCAGCGTTCCGACAGGGTTGCATGAGCAGTTCTTC.